The TCR beta chain described here comes from a study of shared clonotypes between healthy human individuals. About the research overall: Contributing individuals were two females and three males aged 18 to 49.

The donors, all of them Caucasian adults, lived in Nashville, Tennessee. The run depth of the assay was deep. Genomic DNA of each subset was evenly split across several immunoSEQ plates. Here immunoSEQ multiplex PCR was the method, and the copy in TCRdb shows in-frame clones only, minus some. The data show roughly 490,000 clones, with 79% seen just once and about 12% held by the top ten. Germline CDR1 reads SGHDT; CDR2 reads YYEEEE. The V gene lost 2 bases and the J gene lost 3 bases, with 9 bases spanning the gap. This CDR3 comprises 13 residues. The chain is built from TRBV5-6 and TRBJ2-7, with D unresolved. The sequenced material came from PBMCs. This receptor was obtained from a woman aged 40 to 50 in good health. Some clones in this sample may be carry-over from other donors' samples. The CDR3 region is CASSFRRSYEQYF. The CDR3 nucleotides read TGTGCCAGCAGCTTTCGACGGAGCTACGAGCAGTACTTC.